This entry lists 2 T cell receptor beta chains sequenced from one sample in a study of blood T cell repertoires in COVID-19 (dated by TCRdb to 2018 to 2021). Library preparation used the immunoSEQ multiplex PCR assay. TCRdb holds this immuneACCESS table with in-frame rearrangements only. Some clones are missing; in checked studies, unresolved V genes explain under half, and the rest has no known cause. The sample yields approximately 260,000 clones; approximately 83% were counted once. Of the sample, about 3.3% is held by the ten largest clones. Sequenced: PBMCs or T cells enriched from blood (not recorded which). These receptors all come from a middle-aged woman with acute COVID-19.

The chain couples TRBV29-1 to TRBJ2-5; D remains unclear. Trimming stripped 6 bases from V and 4 bases from J, with 12 bases between. Germline CDR1 is SQVTM and CDR2 is ANQGSEA. The CDR3 totals 12 residues. DNA for the CDR3: TGCAGCGTCCGATATGTCGGAGAGACCCAGTACTTC. Its translation is CSVRYVGETQYF.

This clone appeared a few times. This same CDR3 is encoded by further DNA sequences in the sample. V is TRBV18 and J is TRBJ2-1; the D gene is possibly TRBD2 (6 bases). CDR3 length: 15 residues. In germline, CDR1 is KGHSH, CDR2 LQKENI. The V end lost 3 bases, the J end lost 0 bases, and 9 bases lay between the germline ends. The CDR3 protein is CASSPRGSSYNEQFF. In nucleotides, the CDR3 is TGTGCCAGCTCACCCCGGGGGAGCTCCTACAATGAGCAGTTCTTC. The variable domain in full, with the rest retrieved from reference TRBV18 and TRBJ2-1, is NAGVMQNPRHLVRRRGQEARLRCSPMKGHSHVYWYRQLPEEGLKFMVYLQKENIIDESGMPKERFSAEFPKEGPSILRIQQVVRGDSAAYFCASSPRGSSYNEQFFGPGTRLTVL.